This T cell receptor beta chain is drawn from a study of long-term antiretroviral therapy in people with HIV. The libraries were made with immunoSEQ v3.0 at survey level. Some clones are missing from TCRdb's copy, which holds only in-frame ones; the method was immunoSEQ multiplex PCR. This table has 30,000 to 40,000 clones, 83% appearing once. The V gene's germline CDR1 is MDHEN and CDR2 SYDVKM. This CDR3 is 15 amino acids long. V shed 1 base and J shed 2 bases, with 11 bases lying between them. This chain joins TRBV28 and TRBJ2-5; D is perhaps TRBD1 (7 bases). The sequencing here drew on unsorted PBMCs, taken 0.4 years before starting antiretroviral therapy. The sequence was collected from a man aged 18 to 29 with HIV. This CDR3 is CASSLFAGQQETQYF. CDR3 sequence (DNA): TGTGCCAGCAGTTTATTCGCGGGACAGCAAGAGACCCAGTACTTC.